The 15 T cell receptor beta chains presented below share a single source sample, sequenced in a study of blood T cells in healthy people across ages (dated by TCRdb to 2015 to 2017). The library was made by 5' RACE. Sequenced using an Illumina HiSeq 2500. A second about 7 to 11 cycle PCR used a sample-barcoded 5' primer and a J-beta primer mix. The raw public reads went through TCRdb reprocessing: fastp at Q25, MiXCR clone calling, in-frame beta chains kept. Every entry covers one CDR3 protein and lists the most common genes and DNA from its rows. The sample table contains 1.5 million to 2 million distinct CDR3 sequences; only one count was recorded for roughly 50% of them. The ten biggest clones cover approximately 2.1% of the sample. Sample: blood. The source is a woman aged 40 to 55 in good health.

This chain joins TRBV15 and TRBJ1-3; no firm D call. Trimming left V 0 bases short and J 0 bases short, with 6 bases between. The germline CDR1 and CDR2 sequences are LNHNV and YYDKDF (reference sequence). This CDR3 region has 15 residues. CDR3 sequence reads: CATSRDGSSGNTIYF. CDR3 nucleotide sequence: TGTGCCACCAGCAGAGATGGGAGCTCTGGAAACACCATATATTTT.

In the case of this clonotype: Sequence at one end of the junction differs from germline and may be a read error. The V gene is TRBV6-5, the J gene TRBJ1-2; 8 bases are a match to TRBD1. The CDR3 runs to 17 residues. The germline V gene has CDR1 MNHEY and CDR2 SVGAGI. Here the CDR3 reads CASGYSTLQGAPRGYTF. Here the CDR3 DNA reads TGTGCCAGCGGTTACTCGACCCTTCAGGGGGCGCCTAGGGGCTACACCTTC.

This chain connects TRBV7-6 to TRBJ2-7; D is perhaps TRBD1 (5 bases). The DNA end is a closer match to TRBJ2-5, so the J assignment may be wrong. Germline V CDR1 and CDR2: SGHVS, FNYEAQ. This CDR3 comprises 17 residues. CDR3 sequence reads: CASSLLPAGLSLGTQYF. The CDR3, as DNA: TGTGCCAGCAGCTTACTACCGGCAGGGTTAAGTTTGGGGACCCAGTACTTC.

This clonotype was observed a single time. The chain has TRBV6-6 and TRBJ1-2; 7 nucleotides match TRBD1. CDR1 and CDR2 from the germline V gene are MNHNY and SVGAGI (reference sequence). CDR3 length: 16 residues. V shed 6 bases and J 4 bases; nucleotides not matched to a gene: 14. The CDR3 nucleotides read TGTGCCAGCAGCGCTCAAGACAGGGCCGACTTCTATGGCTACACCTTC. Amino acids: CASSAQDRADFYGYTF.

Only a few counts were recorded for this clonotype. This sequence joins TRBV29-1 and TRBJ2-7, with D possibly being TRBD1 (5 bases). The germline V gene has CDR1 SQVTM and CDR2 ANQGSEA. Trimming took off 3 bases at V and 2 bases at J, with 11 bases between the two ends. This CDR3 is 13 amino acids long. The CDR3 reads CSVEYAGTYEQYF. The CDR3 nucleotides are TGCAGCGTTGAGTACGCAGGGACCTACGAGCAGTACTTC.

CDR3 in amino acids: CASSQSLGDTEAFF. The CDR3 DNA reads as TGTGCCAGCAGCCAATCCCTAGGGGACACTGAAGCTTTCTTT. The rearrangement uses TRBV4-2 and TRBJ1-1; TRBD1 might be the D (5 bases). Germline CDR1 reads LGHNA; CDR2 reads YNFKEQ. This CDR3 contains 14 residues. V was pared by 2 bases and J by 3 bases, with 10 bases between.

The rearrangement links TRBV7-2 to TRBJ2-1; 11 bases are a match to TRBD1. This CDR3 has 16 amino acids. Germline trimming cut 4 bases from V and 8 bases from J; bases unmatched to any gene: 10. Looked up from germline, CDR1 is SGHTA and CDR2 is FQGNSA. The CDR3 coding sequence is TGTGCCAGCAGCTCCCGGTGGGACAGGGGGTCAGATGAGCAGTTCTTC. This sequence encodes CASSSRWDRGSDEQFF.

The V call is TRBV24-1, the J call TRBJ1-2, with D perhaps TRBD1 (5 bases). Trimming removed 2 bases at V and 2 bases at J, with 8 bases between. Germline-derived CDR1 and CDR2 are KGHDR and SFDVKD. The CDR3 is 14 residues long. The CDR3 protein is CATSDWGRNYGYTF. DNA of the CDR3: TGTGCCACCAGTGATTGGGGGAGGAACTATGGCTACACCTTC.

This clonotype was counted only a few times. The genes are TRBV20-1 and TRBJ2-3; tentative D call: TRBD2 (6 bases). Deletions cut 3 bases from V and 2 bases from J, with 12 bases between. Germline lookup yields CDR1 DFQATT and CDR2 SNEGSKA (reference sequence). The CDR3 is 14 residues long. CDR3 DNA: TGCAGTGCTAGTCGCGGGGCTACCACAGATACGCAGTATTTT. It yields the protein CSASRGATTDTQYF.

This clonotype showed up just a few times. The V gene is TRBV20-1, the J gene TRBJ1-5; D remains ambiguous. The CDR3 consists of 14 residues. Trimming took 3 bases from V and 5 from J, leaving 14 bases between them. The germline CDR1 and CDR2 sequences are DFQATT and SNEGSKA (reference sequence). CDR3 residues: CSARNSYDHQPQHF. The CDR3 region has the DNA TGCAGTGCTAGGAATTCATACGATCATCAGCCCCAGCATTTT.

CDR3 DNA: TGCGCCAGCAGCCAAGCTGAGCTACGTGTCAACTATGGCTACACCTTC. Its translation: CASSQAELRVNYGYTF. The V call is TRBV4-1, the J call TRBJ1-2, with D unresolved. V shed 1 base and J shed 2 bases, with 14 bases lying between them. Germline CDR1 is MGHRA and CDR2 is YSYEKL. CDR3 length equals 16 residues.

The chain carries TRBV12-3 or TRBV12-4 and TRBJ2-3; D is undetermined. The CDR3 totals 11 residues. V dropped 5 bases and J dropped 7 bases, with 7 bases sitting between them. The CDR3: CASSQPNTQYF. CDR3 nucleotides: TGTGCCAGCAGTCAGCCTAATACGCAGTATTTT.

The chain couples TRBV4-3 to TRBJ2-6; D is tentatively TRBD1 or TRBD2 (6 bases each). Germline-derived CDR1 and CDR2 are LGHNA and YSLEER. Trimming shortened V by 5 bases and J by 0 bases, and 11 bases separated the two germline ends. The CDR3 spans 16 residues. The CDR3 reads CASSTSGASGANVLTF. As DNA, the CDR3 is TGCGCCAGCAGCACTTCGGGGGCCTCTGGGGCCAACGTCCTGACTTTC.

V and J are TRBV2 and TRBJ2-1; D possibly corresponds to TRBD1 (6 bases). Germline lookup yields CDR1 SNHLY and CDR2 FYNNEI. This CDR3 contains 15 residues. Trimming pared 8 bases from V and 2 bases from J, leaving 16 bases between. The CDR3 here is CASGTGRNPYNEQFF. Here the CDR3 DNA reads TGTGCCAGCGGTACAGGGCGCAACCCCTACAATGAGCAGTTCTTC.

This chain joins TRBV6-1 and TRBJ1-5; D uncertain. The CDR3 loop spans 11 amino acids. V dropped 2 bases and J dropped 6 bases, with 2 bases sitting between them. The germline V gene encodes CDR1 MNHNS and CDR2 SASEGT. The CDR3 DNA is TGTGCCAGCAGTGAATTTCAGCCCCAGCATTTT. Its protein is CASSEFQPQHF.